These 5 T cell receptor beta chains came from one sample sequenced in a study of blood T cell repertoires in COVID-19. Measured with immunoSEQ multiplex PCR; TCRdb has only the in-frame clones, and not every one. The table records 140,000 to 150,000 clones, around 82% of them present only once. Sequenced sample: PBMCs or T cells enriched from blood (not recorded which). These receptors all come from a woman in her forties or fifties who had recovered from COVID-19.

The CDR3 DNA reads as TGTGCCAGCAGTTACTCTACACGGGGGGATGGAGAGCAGTACTTC. It is translated as CASSYSTRGDGEQYF. This chain links TRBV6-5 with TRBJ2-7, with 7 positions matching TRBD2. CDR1 MNHEY and CDR2 SVGAGI come from the germline V gene. The CDR3 runs to 15 residues. Losses at the gene ends were 0 bases for V and 7 bases for J; bases not matched to a gene: 9.

The rearrangement uses TRBV4-2 and TRBJ2-1; 10 bases are a match to TRBD2. The V segment lost 4 bases and the J segment 7 bases; nucleotides outside the gene matches: 13. Germline CDR1 LGHNA, CDR2 YNFKEQ. There are 17 residues in the CDR3. Here the CDR3 DNA reads TGTGCCAGCAGCCCAGAAGGGAGCGGGGGGGCCGTAAATGAGCAGTTCTTC. It codes for CASSPEGSGGAVNEQFF.

This chain links TRBV6-5 with TRBJ2-1, with 7 nucleotides matching TRBD2. The CDR3 runs to 13 residues. V gave up 6 bases and J gave up 6 bases; unmatched junction bases: 5. Germline values: CDR1 MNHEY, CDR2 SVGAGI. Here the CDR3 reads CASRGGVGNEQFF. DNA for the CDR3: TGTGCCAGCAGGGGGGGGGTCGGCAATGAGCAGTTCTTC.

The J gene is TRBJ1-3, the V gene TRBV6-2 or TRBV6-3; D is uncertain. V lost 6 bases to trimming and J lost 0 bases, with 15 bases between them. The CDR3 spans 16 residues. Germline V CDR1 and CDR2: MNHEY, SVGEGT. The CDR3 reads CASSIPPTDSGNTIYF. CDR3 DNA: TGTGCCAGCAGCATCCCCCCCACAGACTCTGGAAACACCATATATTTT.

The V gene is TRBV19, the J gene TRBJ1-2, with D hard to call. CDR1 and CDR2 (germline): LNHDA, SQIVND (reference sequence). Trimming stripped 1 base from V and 2 bases from J, with 8 bases between. The CDR3 loop spans 14 amino acids. CDR3 region: CASSIAIVNYGYTF. DNA of the CDR3: TGTGCCAGTAGTATAGCCATTGTCAACTATGGCTACACCTTC.